The present entry profiles one T cell receptor beta chain with its context. The sample is drawn from a study of PD-1 and CTLA-4 blockade in melanoma. Trimming cost V 1 base and J 1 base, with 13 bases left between them. Germline CDR1 is SGHRS and CDR2 is YFSETQ. This CDR3 spans 16 amino acids. The table came from immunoSEQ multiplex PCR; TCRdb's copy has only in-frame clones and leaves some out. The sample lists 20,000 to 25,000 clones; around 89% were seen once. Sequenced here: CD8+ T cells from peripheral blood, sampled before anti-PD-1 treatment. V usage is TRBV5-1 and J usage is TRBJ2-3; D may be TRBD1 or TRBD2 (6 bases each). The clonotype was recovered from a human donor with melanoma. The CDR3 nucleotides read TGCGCCAGCAGCTTGATGGGGGGCGAGGGCACAGATACGCAGTATTTT. It is translated as CASSLMGGEGTDTQYF.